This entry is about one TCR beta chain. The same CDR3 also results from other DNA sequences found in this sample. The germline V gene has CDR1 ENHRY and CDR2 SYGVKD. V was cut by 0 bases and J by 2 bases, with 8 bases left in between. The CDR3 loop spans 15 amino acids. This specimen comes from a study of blood T cell repertoires in COVID-19. In the authors' workflow: Amplifying reference gene primers gave estimates of nucleated cell counts. This table comes from immunoSEQ multiplex PCR, and its TCRdb copy is limited to in-frame clones, with some not included. That table supplies the V and J calls and clone size; D and trimming were determined from the DNA. The sample shows a few hundred thousand clones, approximately 90% of them seen only once. Clinical history reported by participants formed the basis on which cohorts were assigned.

The TCR originated in a woman in her late teens or twenties who had been exposed to COVID-19. The sample consisted of PBMCs or T cells enriched from blood (not recorded which). The J gene is TRBJ1-5, the V gene TRBV10-3; D not certain. DNA of the CDR3: TGTGCCATCAGTGAGTCCGGTCAGGGCAATCAGCCCCAGCATTTT. Encoded protein: CAISESGQGNQPQHF.